These 19 T cell receptor beta chains came from one sample sequenced in a study of liver allograft versus peripheral blood T cells. Study background: Transplanted livers and recipients' peripheral blood had their T cell receptor repertoires compared.

TCRdb itself ran the reads through MiXCR, one entry per CDR3 protein. The table includes fewer than 15,000 distinct CDR3 sequences, roughly 18% detected once. Receptors were obtained from a human patient who had a liver transplant. Some of these T cells may belong to the graft donor.

This clonotype appeared many times. The chain uses TRBV6-1 and TRBJ1-1, with D possibly being TRBD1 (6 bases). CDR3 length: 14 residues. CDR1 and CDR2 (germline): MNHNS, SASEGT. The V and J ends lost 7 bases and 2 bases respectively, with 14 bases between them. The CDR3 protein is CASTRDIANTEAFF. The CDR3, as DNA: TGTGCCAGCACCAGGGACATTGCTAACACTGAAGCTTTCTTT.

The table lists this clonotype with a few counts. V gene TRBV19 combines with J gene TRBJ1-5; the D gene is possibly TRBD1 (5 bases). This CDR3 spans 15 amino acids. V dropped 3 bases and J dropped 0 bases, with 9 bases sitting between them. In germline, CDR1 is LNHDA, CDR2 SQIVND (reference sequence). Written as DNA, the CDR3 is TGTGCCAGTAGTATTCGGGGCACTAGCAATCAGCCCCAGCATTTT. It is translated as CASSIRGTSNQPQHF.

The V call is TRBV28, the J call TRBJ2-7; 8 bases match TRBD1. Germline trimming cut 6 bases from V and 0 bases from J; bases unmatched to any gene: 7. Germline CDR1 and CDR2: MDHEN and SYDVKM. The CDR3 is 15 amino acids. CDR3: CASSLPGTGSYEQYF. The DNA for the CDR3 is TGTGCCAGCAGCCTCCCAGGGACAGGCTCCTACGAGCAGTACTTC.

The rearrangement joins TRBV12-3 or TRBV12-4 to TRBJ2-2; D uncertain. This CDR3 has 15 residues. The ends were cut back, 7 bases at V and 0 bases at J, with 12 bases in the middle. Here the CDR3 DNA reads TGTGCCAGCACCCTTGGGTTCACGAACACCGGGGAGCTGTTTTTT. Residues: CASTLGFTNTGELFF.

This clonotype was recorded at least ten times. J is TRBJ1-2 and V is TRBV7-9, with TRBD1 as a possible D gene (6 bases). With 0 bases removed from V and 8 bases from J, the gap between germline ends came to 13 bases. The CDR3 has 14 residues. The germline gives CDR1 SEHNR, CDR2 FQNEAQ (reference sequence). The CDR3 bases are TGTGCCAGCAGCTTAGCAGCGGCAGGGGAAGGCTACACCTTC. Translating gives CASSLAAAGEGYTF.

Ten or more counts support this clonotype. The chain is built from TRBV5-6 and TRBJ1-6; D remains unclear. The germline CDR1 and CDR2 sequences are SGHDT and YYEEEE. CDR3 length: 17 amino acids. V lost 4 bases and J lost 3, with 17 bases in between. CDR3 loop: CASSVSSLAGYNSPLHF. The CDR3 DNA reads as TGTGCCAGCAGCGTCTCATCCCTAGCAGGCTATAATTCACCCCTCCACTTT.

This clonotype is deemed medium-sized (0.01 to 0.1%). The J gene is TRBJ1-5, the V gene TRBV7-2, with no clear D. The CDR3 extends over 15 amino acids. Germline values: CDR1 SGHTA, CDR2 FQGNSA. V lost 1 base and J lost 2, with 9 bases in between. CDR3 DNA: TGTGCCAGCAGCTTAGATGTCGGGGGCAATCAGCCCCAGCATTTT. Its translation is CASSLDVGGNQPQHF.

The V gene is TRBV11-3, the J gene TRBJ2-3; 9 positions match TRBD2. Trimming cost V 4 bases and J 2 bases; bases outside gene matches: 1. The CDR3 sequence is 14 residues long. The germline V gene encodes CDR1 SGHNT and CDR2 YENEEA. As DNA, the CDR3 is TGTGCCAGCAGCTCTAGCGGGGACACAGATACGCAGTATTTT. As protein: CASSSSGDTDTQYF.

This clonotype was observed a handful of times. V gene TRBV20-1 combines with J gene TRBJ1-2; D may be TRBD1 (5 bases). Trimming took off 3 bases at V and 0 bases at J, with 8 bases between the two ends. In germline, CDR1 is DFQATT, CDR2 SNEGSKA (reference sequence). This CDR3 region has 13 residues. The CDR3 sequence is CSASDRANYGYTF. The CDR3 DNA reads TGCAGTGCTAGCGACAGAGCTAACTATGGCTACACCTTC.

This clonotype was seen at least ten times. The chain uses TRBV29-1 and TRBJ1-1, with TRBD1 matching over 8 bases. The CDR3 runs 16 residues. V trimming: 8 bases; J trimming: 1 base; junction bases outside the gene matches: 15. Per germline, CDR1 SQVTM and CDR2 ANQGSEA. The CDR3 loop is CSLAGDRGRGNTEAFF. The CDR3 bases are TGCAGCCTTGCCGGCGACAGGGGAAGGGGGAACACTGAAGCTTTCTTT.

This clonotype came up a few times. The chain combines TRBV30 with TRBJ2-3; D not resolved. The germline gives CDR1 GTSNPN, CDR2 SVGIG (reference sequence). The CDR3 has 13 residues. V shed 2 bases and J shed 2 bases, with 8 bases lying between them. CDR3 bases: TGTGCCTGGAGTCCTCAGTACACAGATACGCAGTATTTT. It yields the protein CAWSPQYTDTQYF.

The chain uses TRBV12-3 or TRBV12-4 and TRBJ1-1, with 7 bases aligning to TRBD1. V shed 5 bases, J shed 1 base, and the junction held 13 bases outside the gene matches. The CDR3 is 17 residues long. CDR3: CASSPWGGGVPNTEAFF. The CDR3 nucleotides read TGTGCCAGCAGTCCCTGGGGAGGGGGCGTCCCGAACACTGAAGCTTTCTTT.

This chain links TRBV5-6 with TRBJ1-4; D is perhaps TRBD1 (5 bases). The germline gives CDR1 SGHDT, CDR2 YYEEEE. The V gene lost 0 bases and the J gene lost 4 bases, with 10 bases spanning the gap. The CDR3 runs 15 residues. The CDR3 DNA reads TGTGCCAGCAGCTTGGCCCCGGGGGTTAATGAAAAACTGTTTTTT. Its translation: CASSLAPGVNEKLFF.

This clonotype has only a few counts. The genes are TRBV9 and TRBJ2-3; 7 bases line up with TRBD2. The V gene's germline CDR1 is SGDLS and CDR2 YYNGEE. Trimming took 2 bases from V and 4 from J; bases not matched to a gene: 4. This CDR3 has 14 amino acids. The CDR3 nucleotides are TGTGCCAGCAGCGTCCGGGGGGACCCAGATACGCAGTATTTT. This translates into CASSVRGDPDTQYF.

This chain uses TRBV27 with TRBJ2-3; 8 bases are shared with TRBD1. Germline V lookup: CDR1 MNHEY, CDR2 SMNVEV (reference sequence). Trimming removed 5 bases from V and 6 bases from J; junction bases left unmatched: 7. CDR3 length: 14 amino acids. DNA of the CDR3: TGTGCCAGCAGTCCCTGGACAGGGCGGGATACGCAGTATTTT. Its translation is CASSPWTGRDTQYF.

This clonotype was seen at least ten times. The gene calls are TRBV6-5 and TRBJ2-5; the match to TRBD1 covers 7 bases. The trim removed 6 bases at V and 2 bases at J, leaving 6 bases unmatched. The germline gives CDR1 MNHEY, CDR2 SVGAGI. The length of the CDR3 is 14 residues. This CDR3 is CASREQGRQETQYF. The CDR3 DNA sequence: TGTGCCAGCAGGGAACAGGGGCGTCAAGAGACCCAGTACTTC.

The V call is TRBV5-6, the J call TRBJ2-7, with D perhaps matching TRBD2 (6 bases). The end of the DNA aligns better with TRBJ2-5, so the J call may be wrong. This CDR3 region has 14 residues. Germline V gives CDR1 SGHDT, CDR2 YYEEEE. CDR3 protein: CASRSGRRVETQYF. For the CDR3, the DNA is TGTGCCAGCAGATCAGGGAGGCGGGTAGAGACCCAGTACTTC.

Points on this clonotype: A read error may be the cause here, since a much bigger clone is one base away. The V call is TRBV7-2, the J call TRBJ1-1; maybe TRBD1 (6 bases). Trimming removed 0 bases at V and 8 bases at J, with 13 bases between. The CDR3 has 14 amino acids. Germline V gives CDR1 SGHTA, CDR2 FQGNSA. This CDR3 reads CASSLAGGQSEAFF. The CDR3 nucleotides are TGTGCCAGCAGCTTAGCGGGGGGGCAGTCCGAAGCTTTCTTT.

This clonotype was counted only a few times. The chain has TRBV20-1 and TRBJ1-2; maybe TRBD1 (6 bases). This CDR3 spans 14 amino acids. Germline-derived CDR1 and CDR2 are DFQATT and SNEGSKA (reference sequence). Here the CDR3 reads CRGREGGGDYGYTF. The CDR3 bases are TGCAGAGGGAGGGAAGGGGGAGGAGACTATGGCTACACCTTC.